The table lists the clone carrying this TCR beta chain with a count of one. The data are from a study of CD8 T cells in Susac syndrome. V was trimmed by 6 bases and J by 7 bases, leaving 13 bases between them. The CDR3 has 14 amino acids. Germline lookup yields CDR1 MNHEY and CDR2 SMNVEV (reference sequence). After extraction with the RNeasy kit, about 0.45 to 1 ug of the RNA was reverse transcribed using random hexamers. MiXCR was run by TCRdb on the immunoSEQ multiplex PCR reads, yielding one entry per CDR3 protein. This sample has roughly 140,000 distinct CDR3 sequences, with just under 97% found just once.

This chain uses TRBV27 with TRBJ1-6; possible D gene TRBD1, 6 bases. This receptor was identified in a human donor with multiple sclerosis. The sequenced sample consisted of CD8+ T cells from PBMCs. The CDR3 here is CASRATGWNSPLHF. The CDR3, as DNA: TGTGCCAGCAGGGCAACAGGGTGGAATTCACCCCTCCACTTT.